These 8 T cell receptor beta chains came from one sample sequenced in a study of CD8 T cells in ankylosing spondylitis. One entry per CDR3 protein, called by TCRdb with MiXCR from the 5' RACE reads. The table lists about 240,000 distinct CDR3 sequences, about 10% of them singletons. The specimen was blood, either unsorted or a sorted T cell fraction (not recorded which). Source of these receptors: a male donor with ankylosing spondylitis or in good health (not recorded which).

The table lists this clonotype with many counts. The chain recombines TRBV5-1 with TRBJ2-5; a weak D match, TRBD2 (6 bases). The CDR3 runs to 14 residues. Trimming took 5 bases from V and 2 from J, leaving 13 bases between them. Germline V gene lookup returns CDR1 SGHRS and CDR2 YFSETQ. CDR3 coding DNA: TGCGCCAGCAGGGAGGGAGCAGTACAAGAGACCCAGTACTTC. Translated, it gives CASREGAVQETQYF. Filled out from reference TRBV5-1 and TRBJ2-5, the complete variable domain reads KAGVTQTPRYLIKTRGQQVTLSCSPISGHRSVSWYQQTPGQGLQFLFEYFSETQRNKGNFPGRFSGRQFSNSRSEMNVSTLELGDSALYLCASREGAVQETQYFGPGTRLLVL.

A few counts support this clonotype. The V and J genes are TRBV12-3 or TRBV12-4 and TRBJ1-2, with D unresolved. The CDR3 covers 15 residues. Trimming removed 6 bases at V and 2 bases at J, with 16 bases between. The CDR3 is CASSPPLSGNYGYTF. CDR3 bases: TGTGCCAGCAGCCCCCCCCTCTCCGGGAACTATGGCTACACCTTC.

V and J are TRBV11-2 and TRBJ2-2, with 7 bases matching TRBD1. J lost 3 bases, V lost 1 base, and 2 bases had no gene match. The CDR3 loop spans 15 amino acids. The germline CDR1 and CDR2 sequences are SGHAT and FQNNGV. Here the CDR3 DNA reads TGTGCCAGCAGCTTAGGGGACAGCTACACCGGGGAGCTGTTTTTT. Residues: CASSLGDSYTGELFF.

In its sample, this clonotype was seen many times. V is TRBV6-1 and J is TRBJ1-2; D unresolved. This CDR3 is built from 15 residues. The V end was cut by 5 bases, the J end by 0 bases, with 13 bases between. The V gene's germline CDR1 is MNHNS and CDR2 SASEGT. Here the CDR3 DNA reads TGTGCCAGCAGTCCCACGTGGGCCTCTAACTATGGCTACACCTTC. Protein: CASSPTWASNYGYTF.

The rearrangement joins TRBV5-6 to TRBJ2-1; D is perhaps TRBD1 (5 bases). The CDR3 extends over 14 amino acids. Germline V CDR1 and CDR2: SGHDT, YYEEEE. Deletions cut 4 bases from V and 3 bases from J, with 11 bases between. The CDR3 loop is CASSHGHFYNEQFF. In DNA form, the CDR3 reads TGTGCCAGCAGCCACGGACACTTCTACAATGAGCAGTTCTTC.

This clonotype has ten or more counts. This chain links TRBV12-3 or TRBV12-4 with TRBJ1-2; 7 nucleotides agree with TRBD1. V trimming: 3 bases; J trimming: 5 bases; junction bases outside the gene matches: 12. This CDR3 is built from 16 residues. Here the CDR3 DNA reads TGTGCCAGCAGTTTTTCTGGACAGGAGACCGCTTATGGCTACACCTTC. This codes for CASSFSGQETAYGYTF.

This clonotype came up many times. The chain links TRBV20-1 to TRBJ2-1; TRBD2 might be the D (6 bases). Germline V gene lookup returns CDR1 DFQATT and CDR2 SNEGSKA (reference sequence). This CDR3 contains 13 residues. Written as DNA, the CDR3 is TGCGGGTGTCGGGCGGGGTCAGTCAATGAGCAGTTCTTC. Amino acids: CGCRAGSVNEQFF.

This clonotype was counted between two and nine times. The chain links TRBV28 to TRBJ1-2; the D gene is possibly TRBD1 (6 bases). The V end lost 1 base, the J end lost 8 bases, and 14 bases lay between the germline ends. The germline CDR1 and CDR2 sequences are MDHEN and SYDVKM. This CDR3 has 14 residues. The CDR3 loop reads CASSLFRRGEGYTF. The CDR3 DNA is TGTGCCAGCAGTTTATTCCGCAGGGGCGAAGGCTACACCTTC.